This T cell receptor beta chain is from a study of spatial heterogeneity in lung cancer. As for the study in general: Each time, sequencing found more beta-chain sequences than alpha-chain sequences. Study-level results: Ubiquitous expanded tumor TCRs were observed in blood more at resection than follow-up.

In its sample, this clonotype was seen many times. The antigen is unknown. Unique molecular identifiers tagged every individual TCR cDNA molecule. MiXCR, run by TCRdb on the 5' RACE reads, gives a single entry per CDR3 protein. The sample holds around 41,000 distinct CDR3 sequences, nearly 7% seen once. The CDR3 is made up of 16 amino acids. Germline CDR1 reads SGHAT; CDR2 reads FQNNGV. Losses at the gene ends were 1 base for V and 1 base for J; bases not matched to a gene: 5. The time point denotes: sample taken at primary tumor resection. Unsorted whole RNA of tumor, nontumor lung or frozen PBMC was sequenced.

Sequencing was performed on PBMCs, taken at surgery. This sequence was found in a female donor with early-stage non-small cell lung cancer. The V and J genes are TRBV11-2 and TRBJ2-3; 7 bases agree with TRBD1. CDR3 bases: TGTGCCAGCAGCTTAGCTAGGGGGCTGGGCACAGATACGCAGTATTTT. Residues: CASSLARGLGTDTQYF.